This entry lists 6 T cell receptor beta chains sequenced from one sample in a study of blood T cell repertoires in COVID-19. Sequenced by immunoSEQ multiplex PCR; TCRdb stores in-frame clones only, minus some. The data hold a few hundred thousand clones, with 81% observed a single time. The sample taken for sequencing was peripheral blood. These TCRs come from a human donor with acute or convalescent COVID-19. The donor label of this sample is uncertain.

This clone was counted a few times. This chain connects TRBV30 to TRBJ1-1; D perhaps matches TRBD1 (6 bases). Trimming cost V 5 bases and J 0 bases, with 13 bases left between them. Germline V gives CDR1 GTSNPN, CDR2 SVGIG (reference sequence). This CDR3 spans 14 amino acids. CDR3 region: CAWWGRTVNTEAFF. The CDR3 DNA reads TGTGCCTGGTGGGGCCGGACAGTGAACACTGAAGCTTTCTTT.

The chain couples TRBV28 to TRBJ2-7; the match to TRBD2 covers 9 bases. The CDR3 has 17 amino acids. Trimming took 2 bases from V and 2 from J; bases not matched to a gene: 10. Germline V gives CDR1 MDHEN, CDR2 SYDVKM. In DNA form, the CDR3 reads TGTGCCAGCAGTTTACACTTACCGACTAGCGGTGCCTACGAGCAGTACTTC. Translated, it gives CASSLHLPTSGAYEQYF.

V gene TRBV5-1 combines with J gene TRBJ2-3, with 8 positions matching TRBD2. This CDR3 has 17 amino acids. The trim removed 4 bases at V and 2 bases at J, leaving 12 bases unmatched. Germline V lookup: CDR1 SGHRS, CDR2 YFSETQ. The CDR3 spells CASSGGVLAALTDTQYF. As DNA, the CDR3 is TGCGCCAGCAGCGGAGGCGTACTAGCGGCCCTCACAGATACGCAGTATTTT.

V gene TRBV5-1 combines with J gene TRBJ1-1, with a possible D match to TRBD1 (5 bases). V shed 9 bases and J shed 1 base, with 13 bases lying between them. The CDR3 is 13 amino acids. The germline V gene has CDR1 SGHRS and CDR2 YFSETQ. CDR3 in DNA: TGCGCCACCGGGCTTACAGGGAACACTGAAGCTTTCTTT. Translating gives CATGLTGNTEAFF.

The chain couples TRBV29-1 to TRBJ1-2, with 10 bases that match TRBD1. Germline CDR1 SQVTM, CDR2 ANQGSEA. J was trimmed by 1 base and V by 7 bases; bases with no gene match: 3. The CDR3 totals 13 residues. The CDR3 spells CSGGQGINYGYTF. The CDR3 coding sequence is TGCAGCGGGGGACAGGGGATTAACTATGGCTACACCTTC.

This chain links TRBV6-5 with TRBJ1-4, with D unresolved. Trimming removed 3 bases at V and 5 bases at J, with 4 bases between. The CDR3 runs 12 residues. CDR1 is MNHEY and CDR2 is SVGAGI in the germline V gene. CDR3 residues: CASSYINEKLFF. In DNA form, the CDR3 reads TGTGCCAGCAGTTATATAAATGAAAAACTGTTTTTT.